The rows below give T cell receptor beta chains drawn from one sample of a study of CD8 T cells in Susac syndrome. MiXCR, applied by TCRdb to the immunoSEQ multiplex PCR reads, yields one record per CDR3 protein. Here the sample spans about 200,000 distinct CDR3 sequences, 85% to 95% being singletons. Sequencing was performed on CD4+ T cells from PBMCs. The receptors originated from a human donor in good health. The CDR3 runs from the conserved cysteine through the conserved F or W. D genes are given only for firm matches. Expanded clones get a size class; other rows say once, few or many, or leave the size out.

TRBV9,.,.,TRBJ2-3,CASSPRTITDTQYF,TGTGCCAGCAGCCCTCGGACTATTACAGATACGCAGTATTTT
TRBV20-1,.,.,TRBJ1-6,CSARDLLINSPLHF,TGCAGTGCTAGAGATCTGTTGATTAATTCACCCCTCCACTTT
TRBV9,TRBD2,.,TRBJ2-5,CASSETSGAETQYF,TGTGCCAGCAGCGAGACTAGCGGGGCTGAGACCCAGTACTTC
TRBV7-9,TRBD1,.,TRBJ2-3,CASSLGVGQGVADTQYF,TGTGCCAGCAGCTTAGGAGTGGGACAGGGCGTCGCAGATACGCAGTATTTT
TRBV29-1,.,.,TRBJ2-3,CSVFPWESTDTQYF,TGCAGCGTTTTTCCCTGGGAAAGCACAGATACGCAGTATTTT
TRBV15,TRBD1,.,TRBJ1-1,CATSSSRGVLAEAFF,TGTGCCACCAGCAGTTCCAGGGGGGTCTTGGCTGAAGCTTTCTTT
TRBV27,.,.,TRBJ2-2,CASSPGFFIVAGELFF,TGTGCCAGCAGTCCAGGGTTTTTTATAGTTGCCGGGGAGCTGTTTTTT
TRBV7-3,TRBD1,.,TRBJ2-2,CASSSDRVSTGELFF,TGTGCCAGCAGCTCCGACAGGGTTTCCACCGGGGAGCTGTTTTTT
TRBV4-3,TRBD2,.,TRBJ2-5,CASSQAAGETQYF,TGCGCCAGCAGCCAAGCAGCGGGGGAGACCCAGTACTTC
TRBV20-1,.,once,TRBJ2-5,CSAKLTQETQYF,TGCAGTGCCAAACTGACCCAAGAGACCCAGTACTTC
TRBV6-5,TRBD1,.,TRBJ1-2,CASSQGQGSLGYTF,TGTGCCAGCAGTCAGGGACAGGGGTCGCTCGGCTACACCTTC
TRBV20-1,TRBD2,.,TRBJ2-7,CSASRDYAYEQYF,TGCAGTGCTAGCCGGGACTACGCCTACGAGCAGTACTTC